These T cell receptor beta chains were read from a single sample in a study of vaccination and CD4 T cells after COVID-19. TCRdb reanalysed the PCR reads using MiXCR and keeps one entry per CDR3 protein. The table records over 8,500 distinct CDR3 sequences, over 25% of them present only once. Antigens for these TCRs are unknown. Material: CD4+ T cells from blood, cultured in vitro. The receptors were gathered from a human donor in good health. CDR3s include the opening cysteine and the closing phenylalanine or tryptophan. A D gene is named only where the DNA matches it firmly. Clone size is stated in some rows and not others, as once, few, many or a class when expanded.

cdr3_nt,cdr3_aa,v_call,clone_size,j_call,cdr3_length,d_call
TGCGCCAGCAGCCAAGAAGGGGGGCAAGGGAACACTGAAGCTTTCTTT,CASSQEGGQGNTEAFF,TRBV4-1,.,TRBJ1-1,16,.
TGTGCCAGCAGTGAGACGGGCTACTATGGCTACACCTTC,CASSETGYYGYTF,TRBV6-1,few,TRBJ1-2,13,.
.,CASSYFGNEQFF,TRBV6-2/TRBV6-3,few,TRBJ2-1,12,.
TGTGCCAGTAGGCAAAACAGGGCTATAGACACTGAAGCTTTCTTT,CASRQNRAIDTEAFF,TRBV19,.,TRBJ1-1,15,.
TGTGCCAGCCGAGACTTCCTCTCCTACAATGAGCAGTTCTTC,CASRDFLSYNEQFF,TRBV28,.,TRBJ2-1,14,.
TGTGCCAGCAGCTTCGACAGGGGGCGTGGAAACACCATATATTTT,CASSFDRGRGNTIYF,TRBV5-6,few,TRBJ1-3,15,TRBD1
TGTGCCAGCAGCCTTGGGACGGGAAACTCTGGAAACACCATATATTTT,CASSLGTGNSGNTIYF,TRBV3-1,.,TRBJ1-3,16,.
TGTGCCAGCAGCCCACAACTATGGGGGGACAGGGTCAATCAGCCCCAGCATTTT,CASSPQLWGDRVNQPQHF,TRBV5-5,few,TRBJ1-5,18,TRBD1
TGTGCCAGCAGCTTCAGCGGACAGATTAGAGATACGCAGTATTTT,CASSFSGQIRDTQYF,TRBV11-2,.,TRBJ2-3,15,.
TGTGCCACCAGTGATGGCAGGGGCCCCTCAGATACGCAGTATTTT,CATSDGRGPSDTQYF,TRBV24-1,.,TRBJ2-3,15,.
TGTGCCAGCAGCCCTCGGGGGGGGGTCGAGACCCAGTACTTC,CASSPRGGVETQYF,TRBV11-3,.,TRBJ2-5,14,TRBD2
TGTGCCAGCAGCCCACGGGCCAGGGAGTCTGGTCAGCCCCAGCATTTT,CASSPRARESGQPQHF,TRBV7-2,.,TRBJ1-5,16,.
TGCAGTGCCCTACGGACTAGCGGGAGCTACGAGCAGTACTTC,CSALRTSGSYEQYF,TRBV20-1,.,TRBJ2-7,14,TRBD2
TGTGCCAGCAGTGCCGAGTCTGGGGCCAACGTCCTGACTTTC,CASSAESGANVLTF,TRBV2,few,TRBJ2-6,14,.
TGTGCCAGCAGTTACGGGACTAGCGGGAGTAAGGAGACCCAGTACTTC,CASSYGTSGSKETQYF,TRBV6-2/TRBV6-3,.,TRBJ2-5,16,TRBD2
TGTGCCAGCAGCCCGGGACAGGGTCACACTGAAGCTTTCTTT,CASSPGQGHTEAFF,TRBV7-6,.,TRBJ1-1,14,TRBD1
TGCGCCAGCAGCTTGAACAGGGGGTACGAGCAGTACTTC,CASSLNRGYEQYF,TRBV5-1,.,TRBJ2-7,13,TRBD1
TGTGCCAGTAGTATCCAGACCTCTGGAAACACCATATATTTT,CASSIQTSGNTIYF,TRBV19,.,TRBJ1-3,14,.
TGTGCCAGCAGCGCAACGACAGGGGTATCACCCCTCCACTTT,CASSATTGVSPLHF,TRBV9,.,TRBJ1-6,14,TRBD1
TGTGCCAGCAGCTTGGCAGGGGGGAACAATCAGCCCCAGCATTTT,CASSLAGGNNQPQHF,TRBV5-6,few,TRBJ1-5,15,TRBD1
TGTGCCAGCAGTTTATTGACAGGGCGCACCGGGGAGCTGTTTTTT,CASSLLTGRTGELFF,TRBV28,.,TRBJ2-2,15,TRBD1
TGTGCCAGCAGCCTCCGAGGGGGCGGGAGGGGCGATGAGCAGTACTTC,CASSLRGGGRGDEQYF,TRBV14,.,TRBJ2-7,16,TRBD2
TGTGCCAGCAGACCCCAACAGGGGGCCAGCTATGGCTACACCTTC,CASRPQQGASYGYTF,TRBV28,.,TRBJ1-2,15,TRBD1
TGCAGTGCGGTCATCGGGGGGGAGACCCAGTACTTC,CSAVIGGETQYF,TRBV20-1,.,TRBJ2-5,12,TRBD2
TGCGCCAGCAGCTCGACGACAGGGAATACGCAGTATTTT,CASSSTTGNTQYF,TRBV4-3,.,TRBJ2-3,13,TRBD1
TGTGCCACCAGTGACCAGACAGGGGGCAATCAGCCCCAGCATTTT,CATSDQTGGNQPQHF,TRBV24-1,few,TRBJ1-5,15,TRBD1
TGTGCCAGCAGGGCTCGCGGGAGGATAATCGAGACCCAGTACTTC,CASRARGRIIETQYF,TRBV2,.,TRBJ2-5,15,TRBD2
TGTGCCAGCAGTGCCGGGACAGGACGACCAGCGTTCTTC,CASSAGTGRPAFF,TRBV25-1,few,TRBJ2-1,13,TRBD1
TGTGCCAGCAGTTTTCTCGGGAAGAACAGGGGTTTGGGCTACACCTTC,CASSFLGKNRGLGYTF,TRBV28,few,TRBJ1-2,16,TRBD1
TGTGCCAGCATGACTAGCGAGAGGGGCGGGGAGCTGTTTTTT,CASMTSERGGELFF,TRBV2,.,TRBJ2-2,14,TRBD2
TGTGCCAGCAGCCGCCCGGGACTAGATCTGTTCTTC,CASSRPGLDLFF,TRBV7-6,.,TRBJ2-1,12,TRBD2
TGCAGTGCTAGTGGGGCCAGTACGGATACGCAGTATTTT,CSASGASTDTQYF,TRBV20-1,.,TRBJ2-3,13,.
TGTGCCAGCAGTGCCGGGACAGGGGCCTTTCGGGGGGAGACCCAGTACTTC,CASSAGTGAFRGETQYF,TRBV12-3/TRBV12-4,few,TRBJ2-5,17,TRBD1
TGTGCCAGCAGCCAGAGGATACAAGAGACCCAGTACTTC,CASSQRIQETQYF,TRBV7-3,.,TRBJ2-5,13,.
TGTGCCAGCAGTGACACGAAGGCTACGCAGTATTTT,CASSDTKATQYF,TRBV6-1,.,TRBJ2-3,12,.
TGTGCCAGCAGCCGACTAGCGGGACTAGACCCGAGCTCCTACGAGCAGTACTTC,CASSRLAGLDPSSYEQYF,TRBV7-2,.,TRBJ2-7,18,TRBD2
TGCAGTGCAGTAGCGGGAGCACCCTACGAGCAGTACTTC,CSAVAGAPYEQYF,TRBV20-1,.,TRBJ2-7,13,TRBD2
TGTGCCAGCAGTCCGGGGACAGGGGACTTCCAAGAGACCCAGTACTTC,CASSPGTGDFQETQYF,TRBV12-3/TRBV12-4,.,TRBJ2-5,16,TRBD1
TGTGCCAGCAGCAGCCCTACAGGGGTTGGCATTCAGTACTTC,CASSSPTGVGIQYF,TRBV21-1,.,TRBJ2-4,14,.
TGTGCCACCAGCACAAGGGTAAGCACTGAAGCTTTCTTT,CATSTRVSTEAFF,TRBV15,medium-sized,TRBJ1-1,13,.
TGTGCCACCGGTCCGAGACTAGCGGGAGAGGGCGGGGAGCTGTTTTTT,CATGPRLAGEGGELFF,TRBV19,few,TRBJ2-2,16,TRBD2
TGCAGTGCTAGAGATCTCTCAGCGGGGAGTTACAATGAGCAGTTCTTC,CSARDLSAGSYNEQFF,TRBV20-1,few,TRBJ2-1,16,TRBD2
TGTGCCAGCACCGGACAGTATAGCAATCAGCCCCAGCATTTT,CASTGQYSNQPQHF,TRBV2,few,TRBJ1-5,14,.
TGTGCCAGCAGCCGACAGGGAGGGAGCAATCAGCCCCAGCATTTT,CASSRQGGSNQPQHF,TRBV6-1,.,TRBJ1-5,15,TRBD1
TGCAGTGCTAGTCGGGTAGCGGGGGCCTACGAGCAGTACTTC,CSASRVAGAYEQYF,TRBV20-1,.,TRBJ2-7,14,TRBD2
TGTGCCAGCACCCTATGGACATCTGGGACAGATACGCAGTATTTT,CASTLWTSGTDTQYF,TRBV6-1,few,TRBJ2-3,15,.
TGCAGTCGTCCCGGCCGTCAGGAGGGGAACACTGAAGCTTTCTTT,CSRPGRQEGNTEAFF,TRBV20-1,few,TRBJ1-1,15,.
TGTGCCAGCAGTTACTCGGAGGGAGGGCCGGAGACCCAGTACTTC,CASSYSEGGPETQYF,TRBV6-2/TRBV6-3,.,TRBJ2-5,15,TRBD2
TGTGCCATCAGGAAGGGACGGGGCTTGGGAGATACGCAGTATTTT,CAIRKGRGLGDTQYF,TRBV10-3,.,TRBJ2-3,15,.
TGCAGTGCTAGGTACCGGGCCCCTATGGTGGCTTTCTTT,CSARYRAPMVAFF,TRBV20-1,.,TRBJ1-1,13,.
TGTGCCAGCTTGGGACAGGTGCCCTACGAGCAGTACTTC,CASLGQVPYEQYF,TRBV6-1,.,TRBJ2-7,13,TRBD1